This is a list of T cell receptor beta chains from one sample in a study of Tregs in tolerant kidney transplant recipients. TCRdb keeps only in-frame clones here, not all; method: immunoSEQ multiplex PCR. The table includes some 55,000 clones, around 88% detected once. The source material was CD4+ T cells from blood. The receptor source for this set is a human donor in good health. Both conserved end residues are part of each CDR3. Fields, in order: clone size, V gene, CDR3 protein. Part of the rows lack a size; the others show once, few, many or a class for expanded clones.

NA | TRBV6-1 | CASSDAGTGKDTIYF
NA | TRBV6-1 | CASSPTTGGGYGYTF
NA | TRBV6-6 | CASSYSISGEQYF
NA | TRBV6-5 | CASSTTGAPNTEAFF
NA | TRBV6-5 | CASSRLAEALEQYF
NA | TRBV6-1 | CASSERGSTFNEQFF
NA | TRBV19 | CASSIRFGTNNEQFF
once | TRBV11-3 | CASSLQRTDTQYF
NA | TRBV19 | CASRRTGSGYGYTF
NA | TRBV7-9 | CASSRRVTNEKLFF
NA | TRBV14 | CASSQDQATDYNEQFF
NA | TRBV29-1 | CSTRDSLTGYNEQFF
NA | TRBV5-1 | CASSLEWGVGTEAFF
few | TRBV7-6 | CASSLAFGNAYNEQFF
NA | TRBV6-5 | CASTQRGGNTIYF
NA | TRBV5-1 | CASSLFGTADSNYGYTF
NA | TRBV11-2 | CASSGRDRGETQYF
NA | TRBV2 | CASSRQGRSYNEQFF
few | TRBV7-3 | CASSRDRVAEAFF
NA | TRBV29-1 | CSVVKNRGGFNSPLHF
NA | TRBV25-1 | CASSVSGANTEAFF
NA | TRBV30 | CAWSDSRGNSYEQYF
NA | TRBV5-6 | CASSSGGYEQYF